This TCR beta chain is drawn from a study of T cells in Graves' hyperthyroidism and ophthalmopathy. The ends lost 0 bases at V and 5 bases at J; junction bases unmatched: 5. The CDR3 spans 14 residues. Germline lookup yields CDR1 SQVTM and CDR2 ANQGSEA. RNA transcripts were the template for amplifying TCR beta CDR3 regions. HTBI primers drove first-round RT-PCR of the TCR CDR3. MiXCR, run by TCRdb on the multiplex PCR reads, gives a single entry per CDR3 protein. This sample has roughly 510,000 distinct CDR3 sequences; roughly 45% occur once, and the top ten carry about two fifths. This clonotype has at least ten counts.

This TCR came from an adult woman with Graves' disease, either hyperthyroidism or ophthalmopathy (not recorded which). Material: peripheral blood or thyroid tissue (not recorded which). The chain joins TRBV29-1 to TRBJ2-5; 8 nucleotides agree with TRBD2. The CDR3: CSVEDPSGGETQYF. CDR3 sequence (DNA): TGCAGCGTTGAAGATCCGTCGGGGGGGGAGACCCAGTACTTC.